The T cell receptor (beta chain) described here comes from a study of response to subunit inactivated influenza vaccine. The study, taken as a whole, reports: That few new T cells are recruited by each seasonal influenza vaccination was the authors' suggestion.

Germline lookup yields CDR1 ENHRY and CDR2 SYGVKD. The CDR3 sequence is 13 residues long. V was pared by 4 bases and J by 3 bases, with 9 bases between. In TCRdb, the RT-PCR reads were re-called with MiXCR into one record per CDR3 protein. The sample includes approximately 300,000 distinct CDR3 sequences, approximately 20% seen only once; the top ten take over 9%. Remarks on this clonotype: No antigen is known for it.

The chain uses TRBV10-3 and TRBJ1-2, with D possibly matching TRBD1 (5 bases). The TCR was taken from a man aged 50-75 years who received an inactivated influenza vaccine. Here the sequenced sample was PBMCs from blood, taken roughly 20 months after vaccination. For the CDR3, the DNA is TGTGCCATCAGTGTTCAGGGAGACTATGGCTACACCTTC. Residues: CAISVQGDYGYTF.